This passage covers 21 T cell receptor beta chains from one sample sequenced in a study of T cell repertoires in aging, cancer and after chemotherapy. Rearranged V-D-J TRB sequences were amplified with a mixed TRB-A/B primer pool. TCRdb redid the calling of the multiplex PCR reads with MiXCR, one entry per CDR3 protein. The table records 2,000 to 3,000 distinct CDR3 sequences, 50% to 70% of them present only once. Amplification of TCR beta used genomic DNA extracted from peripheral blood. The specimen sequenced was blood. Receptors originate from a human donor with a blood cancer.

J is TRBJ2-7 and V is TRBV6-6; D is possibly TRBD1 (5 bases). The V end lost 5 bases, the J end lost 4 bases, and 27 bases lay between the germline ends. The CDR3 totals 18 residues. The germline V gene has CDR1 MNHNY and CDR2 SVGAGI (reference sequence). The chain's CDR3 is CASSEALTGSPPGYEQYF. As DNA, the CDR3 is TGTGCCAGCAGTGAAGCGCTCACAGGTTCTCCGCCCGGTTACGAGCAGTACTTC.

The chain is built from TRBV30 and TRBJ2-3; 7 positions agree with TRBD2. The trim removed 3 bases at V and 2 bases at J, leaving 5 bases unmatched. Germline-derived CDR1 and CDR2 are GTSNPN and SVGIG (reference sequence). The length of the CDR3 is 14 residues. The CDR3 reads CAWSLGGITDTQYF. The DNA for the CDR3 is TGTGCCTGGAGCCTCGGGGGGATCACAGATACGCAGTATTTT.

The chain combines TRBV10-2 with TRBJ1-6; no clear D. This CDR3 region has 15 residues. The V end was cut by 4 bases, the J end by 4 bases, with 11 bases between. Germline values: CDR1 WSHSY, CDR2 SAAADI. The CDR3 bases are TGCGCCAGCAGTGCGCTTCAGGATTATAATTCACCCCTCCACTTT. Translated, it gives CASSALQDYNSPLHF.

The chain has TRBV27 and TRBJ1-1, with 7 nucleotides matching TRBD1. Germline V gene data show CDR1 as MNHEY and CDR2 as SMNVEV (reference sequence). This CDR3 has 16 amino acids. The V and J ends lost 6 bases and 2 bases, in that order; junction bases with no gene match: 12. CDR3 in amino acids: CASSARTGLGNTEAFF. The CDR3 DNA reads as TGTGCCAGCAGCGCAAGGACAGGCCTGGGAAACACTGAAGCTTTCTTT.

The V call is TRBV6-5, the J call TRBJ1-2; no reliable D call. CDR1 and CDR2 from the germline V gene are MNHEY and SVGAGI. Trimming took off 1 base at V and 7 bases at J, with 10 bases between the two ends. CDR3 size: 13 residues. This CDR3 is CASSYLEFSGYTF. For the CDR3, the DNA is TGTGCCAGCAGTTACTTGGAGTTCAGTGGCTACACCTTC.

By share, this clonotype counts as large. DNA of the CDR3: TGCAGTGCTAGGGGGGCCGGAACCTACAATGAGCAGTTCTTC. Amino acid sequence: CSARGAGTYNEQFF. This sequence joins TRBV20-1 and TRBJ2-1, with D perhaps matching TRBD1 (6 bases). The CDR3 runs to 14 residues. Trimming removed 3 bases from V and 2 bases from J, with 11 bases in between. CDR1 DFQATT and CDR2 SNEGSKA come from the germline V gene (reference sequence).

This clonotype was seen a few times. The chain links TRBV6-5 to TRBJ1-1, with unresolved D. This CDR3 comprises 14 residues. Germline CDR1 MNHEY, CDR2 SVGAGI. Trimming shortened V by 2 bases and J by 2 bases, and 9 bases separated the two germline ends. The DNA of the CDR3 is TGTGCCAGCAGTTACGGGCTGATTAACACTGAAGCTTTCTTT. It codes for CASSYGLINTEAFF.

The chain carries TRBV12-3 or TRBV12-4 and TRBJ1-4, with D possibly matching TRBD1 (5 bases). The CDR3 loop spans 18 amino acids. V was pared by 3 bases and J by 0 bases, with 17 bases between. The CDR3 here is CASSFEDTGGATNEKLFF. CDR3 in DNA: TGTGCCAGCAGTTTCGAGGACACCGGGGGAGCAACTAATGAAAAACTGTTTTTT.

This chain joins TRBV5-4 and TRBJ1-3, with D unclear. The CDR3 length is 16 residues. Germline V lookup: CDR1 SGHNT, CDR2 YYREEE (reference sequence). Deletions cut 4 bases from V and 0 bases from J, with 14 bases between. The chain's CDR3 is CASSLTGVLSGNTIYF. CDR3 nucleotide sequence: TGTGCCAGCAGCCTCACCGGGGTTCTCTCTGGAAACACCATATATTTT.

The chain employs TRBV5-4 and TRBJ2-7; possible D gene TRBD1, 5 bases. Trimming removed 4 bases from V and 5 bases from J, with 19 bases in between. There are 15 residues in the CDR3. The germline V gene has CDR1 SGHNT and CDR2 YYREEE (reference sequence). Here the CDR3 reads CASSRPEQGLHEQYF. Written as DNA, the CDR3 is TGTGCCAGCAGCCGTCCCGAGCAGGGTTTACACGAGCAGTACTTC.

The chain joins TRBV5-5 to TRBJ1-1, with 8 bases that match TRBD1. Germline assignment: CDR1 SGHKS and CDR2 YYEKEE (reference sequence). The CDR3 runs 15 residues. V lost 4 bases and J lost 5; bases outside the gene matches: 10. CDR3 coding DNA: TGTGCCAGCAGCAGCGGACAGGGACTCTTGACTGAAGCTTTCTTT. Translated: CASSSGQGLLTEAFF.

The J gene is TRBJ2-1, the V gene TRBV13, with 7 bases identical to TRBD1. The germline gives CDR1 PRHDT, CDR2 FYEKMQ (reference sequence). CDR3 length equals 15 residues. J lost 12 bases, V lost 6 bases, and 17 bases had no gene match. CDR3 residues: CASSSGGDGTLVQFF. The DNA of the CDR3 is TGTGCCAGCAGTTCAGGGGGTGACGGGACCTTAGTGCAGTTCTTC.

This clonotype has only a few counts. This sequence joins TRBV30 and TRBJ2-5; 9 nucleotides agree with TRBD2. The CDR3 sequence is 14 residues long. Germline lookup yields CDR1 GTSNPN and CDR2 SVGIG (reference sequence). The V and J ends lost 5 bases and 4 bases, in that order; junction bases with no gene match: 8. This chain's CDR3 is CAWRRGGAGETQYF. The CDR3 DNA follows: TGTGCCTGGCGGCGGGGGGGCGCGGGAGAGACCCAGTACTTC.

In nucleotides, the CDR3 is TGTGCCAGCAACCCGGGCCTAATGACGGATGGCTACACCTTC. It encodes CASNPGLMTDGYTF. The chain employs TRBV6-5 and TRBJ1-2; no clear D gene. The CDR3 runs 14 residues. V was cut by 7 bases and J by 6 bases, with 18 bases left in between. Germline V gene sequence: CDR1 MNHEY, CDR2 SVGAGI.

The gene calls are TRBV5-4 and TRBJ2-7; TRBD2 aligns across 8 bases. With V trimmed by 4 bases and J by 6 bases, 15 bases remained unmatched. Germline CDR1 and CDR2: SGHNT and YYREEE (reference sequence). The CDR3 totals 16 residues. The chain's CDR3 is CASSRYSFGGAREQYF. DNA of the CDR3: TGTGCCAGCAGCCGATATAGTTTCGGGGGGGCGCGCGAGCAGTACTTC.

The chain carries TRBV19 and TRBJ1-1, with D uncertain. The germline V gene has CDR1 LNHDA and CDR2 SQIVND (reference sequence). V lost 0 bases, J lost 1 base, and 3 bases lay in between. The CDR3 length is 13 residues. CDR3 DNA sequence: TGTGCCAGTAGTATAGATGGGAACACTGAAGCTTTCTTT. Amino acid sequence: CASSIDGNTEAFF.

The chain couples TRBV7-2 to TRBJ2-5; tentatively, D is TRBD1 (7 bases). V lost 5 bases to trimming and J lost 5 bases, with 18 bases between them. Germline CDR1 is SGHTA and CDR2 is FQGNSA. The CDR3 loop spans 15 amino acids. CDR3 sequence: CASSARLEGAETQYF. CDR3 DNA sequence: TGTGCCAGCAGCGCGAGACTAGAGGGGGCTGAGACCCAGTACTTC.

This clonotype was seen more than once but under ten times. The chain combines TRBV29-1 with TRBJ1-1; D is possibly TRBD1 (5 bases). V was shortened by 6 bases and J by 1 base, with 12 bases between the two germline ends. CDR3 length: 13 amino acids. Germline values: CDR1 SQVTM, CDR2 ANQGSEA. CDR3 sequence (DNA): TGCAGCGTAAGGGACGAGGGGAACACTGAAGCTTTCTTT. This encodes CSVRDEGNTEAFF.

This chain uses TRBV27 with TRBJ2-7, with D hard to call. V lost 0 bases to trimming and J lost 10 bases, with 16 bases between them. Germline CDR1 reads MNHEY; CDR2 reads SMNVEV (reference sequence). The CDR3 is 14 residues long. CDR3 protein: CASSLSGEASTQYF. The CDR3 coding sequence is TGTGCCAGCAGTTTATCGGGCGAGGCGTCCACTCAGTACTTC.

The rearrangement uses TRBV29-1 and TRBJ1-2, with D possibly TRBD1 on 5 matching bases. The germline V gene encodes CDR1 SQVTM and CDR2 ANQGSEA. Trimming removed 3 bases from V and 4 bases from J, with 9 bases in between. This CDR3 region has 12 residues. Written as DNA, the CDR3 is TGCAGCGTTGATTGGGGGTCCTATGGCTACACCTTC. This codes for CSVDWGSYGYTF.

The chain has TRBV6-1 and TRBJ2-3, with D perhaps being TRBD1 or TRBD2 (7 bases each). V was clipped by 6 bases and J by 5 bases, with 18 bases between them. The CDR3 has 15 residues. Germline CDR1 is MNHNS and CDR2 is SASEGT. CDR3 protein: CASSSQGERGDTQYF. CDR3 DNA sequence: TGTGCCAGCAGCAGCCAGGGGGAGCGGGGAGATACGCAGTATTTT.